These T cell receptor beta chains were read from a single sample in a study of blood T cell repertoires in COVID-19. Method: immunoSEQ multiplex PCR; TCRdb's copy keeps in-frame clones and lacks some. The sample consists of 200,000 to 300,000 clones, around 88% of them appearing once. Sequences were obtained from PBMCs or T cells enriched from blood (not recorded which). The receptor set was obtained from a middle-aged woman with acute COVID-19. CDR3s include the opening cysteine and the closing phenylalanine or tryptophan. The D gene is left open where the match is weak. Clone size is given for some rows only: seen once, a few or many times, or a class if the clone is expanded.

V gene	D gene	J gene	clone size	CDR3 protein	CDR3 DNA
TRBV14	TRBD2	TRBJ2-1	once	CASSRLAGGPVSYNEQFF	TGTGCCAGCAGCCGACTAGCGGGAGGGCCGGTATCCTACAATGAGCAGTTCTTC
TRBV19	.	TRBJ1-4	.	CASSMIGVNEKLFF	TGTGCCAGTAGTATGATCGGAGTTAATGAAAAACTGTTTTTT
TRBV7-9	TRBD2	TRBJ2-5	.	CASSSGTGEGETQYF	TGTGCCAGCAGCTCAGGAACGGGGGAGGGAGAGACCCAGTACTTC
TRBV12-3/TRBV12-4	.	TRBJ1-5	once	CASSFGGQPQHF	TGTGCCAGCAGTTTCGGGGGGCAGCCCCAGCATTTT
TRBV9	TRBD1	TRBJ2-2	.	CASSVRTGDTSTGELFF	TGTGCCAGCAGCGTGCGCACAGGGGACACAAGCACCGGGGAGCTGTTTTTT
TRBV3-1/TRBV3-2	.	TRBJ2-3	.	CASSLTSSNWADTQYF	TGTGCCAGCAGCCTAACTTCTTCCAACTGGGCTGATACGCAGTATTTT
TRBV4-3	TRBD1	TRBJ1-1	.	CASSLQPQGAHTEAFF	TGCGCCAGCAGCCTCCAGCCCCAGGGGGCCCACACTGAAGCTTTCTTT
TRBV10-1	.	TRBJ1-1	.	CASSDPNQGTEAFF	TGCGCCAGCAGTGACCCTAACCAGGGGACTGAAGCTTTCTTT
TRBV5-4	.	TRBJ1-6	.	CASSFGRDRSYNSPLHF	TGTGCCAGCAGCTTCGGCAGGGATCGCTCCTATAATTCACCCCTCCACTTT
TRBV12-3/TRBV12-4	.	TRBJ1-2	.	CASSPDGQRGYTF	TGTGCCAGCAGTCCCGACGGCCAGAGGGGCTACACCTTC
TRBV6-5	.	TRBJ1-3	.	CASSYSGGSTGNTIYF	TGTGCCAGCAGTTACTCAGGGGGATCGACTGGAAACACCATATATTTT
TRBV6-6	.	TRBJ2-1	.	CASSNTGVGEQFF	TGTGCCAGCAGCAATACAGGAGTGGGGGAGCAGTTCTTC
TRBV11-2	.	TRBJ1-1	.	CASSSINFRANPYITEAFF	TGTGCCAGCAGCTCAATAAACTTCAGGGCCAACCCATATATCACTGAAGCTTTCTTT
TRBV5-1	TRBD1	TRBJ2-2	few	CASSSHRLTGGDFLTGELFF	TGCGCCAGCAGCTCCCACCGCTTAACAGGGGGCGATTTTTTGACCGGGGAGCTGTTTTTT
TRBV6-5	.	TRBJ1-1	.	CASSYSLVREEAFF	TGTGCCAGCAGTTACTCGCTCGTAAGGGAGGAAGCTTTCTTT
TRBV2	.	TRBJ2-3	.	CASREVDTQYF	TGTGCCAGCAGAGAGGTAGATACGCAGTATTTT
TRBV7-9	.	TRBJ2-2	.	CASSLVAQRTGELFF	TGTGCCAGCAGCTTAGTGGCCCAGAGGACCGGGGAGCTGTTTTTT
TRBV9	.	TRBJ1-5	.	CASSVGVLDQPQHF	TGTGCCAGCAGCGTAGGTGTGTTAGATCAGCCCCAGCATTTT
TRBV11-2	TRBD1	TRBJ1-3	.	CASSLTGTDNSGNTIYF	TGTGCCAGCAGCTTGACTGGGACAGATAACTCTGGAAACACCATATATTTT
TRBV29-1	.	TRBJ2-1	once	CSVGGASYNEQFF	TGCAGCGTTGGGGGCGCCTCCTACAATGAGCAGTTCTTC
TRBV9	.	TRBJ2-3	.	CASSVGPWDTQYF	TGTGCCAGCAGCGTTGGGCCTTGGGATACGCAGTATTTT
TRBV28	.	TRBJ1-4	.	CASRLYRNGGEKLFF	TGTGCCAGCAGACTGTACAGGAATGGAGGGGAAAAACTGTTTTTT
TRBV5-6	TRBD1	TRBJ2-1	.	CASSLGDRLYNEQFF	TGTGCCAGCAGCTTGGGGGACAGGCTTTACAATGAGCAGTTCTTC
TRBV7-9	TRBD1	TRBJ1-2	.	CASSSGQVYGYTF	TGTGCCAGCAGCTCGGGACAGGTTTATGGCTACACCTTC